This T cell receptor beta chain derives from a study of cytomegalovirus exposure and HLA in healthy donors (dated by TCRdb to the late 2010s). Study-level background: According to an earlier analysis of 587 of the donors, about 179 million T cells yielded 95 million to 140 million unique TCR beta sequences and more than 250 Gb of sequence data. Because of strong linkage in the cohort, five DR-DQ haplotypes were treated as single units for association and clustering. About 310 gigabases of sequencing data and roughly 90 million unique TCR sequences were included in an early release covering roughly 700 HLA-typed donors. Typing coverage differed by locus: A, B, C, DRB1 and DQB1 were typed in about 620-640 donors, DQA1 in roughly 510, DPA1 in 606, and DPB1 in around 440. HLA typing included class I and class II loci at four-digit resolution. A separate validation cohort of roughly 120 different subjects was used in addition to the roughly 700-subject first cohort. The T cell repertoires of roughly 660 subjects were profiled by immunosequencing and related to cytomegalovirus serostatus. Of the approximately 400 genotyped donors, over 65% fell in the genetic ancestry cluster associated with self-reported Caucasian donors. Rather than using new phenotypic data, the later analysis identified candidate immune exposures from TCR beta sequences and from how often those sequences occurred across donors. An earlier analysis of 587 of the donors used high-throughput TCR beta sequencing to judge whether each TCR beta V gene segment behaved as functional or pseudogenic. Every discovery cohort repertoire had been produced on one sequencing platform. In a later analysis, previously published TCR beta repertoires from 550 to 700 donors were re-analyzed and high-resolution HLA genotyping was added so that TCR occurrence patterns could be studied. The aim of the study was to test whether cataloging public T cell receptors could identify signatures of past pathogen exposure. High-throughput TCR immunosequencing, statistical association of individual TCRs with disease status, and machine learning were combined to predict cytomegalovirus infection status. Alongside the repertoire data, information on donor age, sex, ethnicity and CMV serostatus was compiled. Genome-wide SNP genotypes for about 65% of the roughly 670 donors were used in a later genetic analysis, which treated that subset as a discovery cohort. Among 350 to 400 genotyped donors of the cohort, an average of approximately 250,000 unique TCR beta nucleotide sequences were sequenced per donor, about a sixth of them non-productive. Points the paper makes about the study in general: In a later analysis, several top co-occurrence clusters were reported to appear linked to parvovirus B19, influenza, CMV and Epstein-Barr virus. In both the original and validation cohorts, the classifier was reported to diagnose cytomegalovirus status with high specificity and sensitivity. A later analysis found that HLA-associated TCR beta chains were more clonally expanded and had lower generation probabilities than equally common non-associated chains. A group of highly shared sequence variants was considered likely to be a technical artifact of the sequencing pipeline. A later analysis associated 15,000 to 20,000 TCR beta sequences with specific HLA alleles at a false discovery rate of 0.05. In an earlier analysis of roughly 560 of the donors, most TCR beta V segments were observed in productive rearrangements about 90% or about 30% of the time, broadly matching IMGT annotations. The only immune exposure information available for the cohort was CMV serostatus. In a later genetic analysis, fewer N-insertions in productive TCRs were reported among donors in an Asian-associated ancestry cluster than the approximately 670-donor mean. Assigning TCR associations to individual alleles was difficult when HLA alleles, especially DR and DQ, strongly co-occurred. In this cohort, only TCR beta chains were sequenced, and detectable features were limited by the absence of alpha or paired-chain data. Roughly uniform sequencing depth across donors was assumed in presence/absence analyses, although this assumption may not hold. According to a later analysis, most CMV-associated TCR beta chains appeared to be HLA-restricted, and the HLA associations seemed to be driven largely by CMV exposure. HLA typing was unavailable for some donors at each locus, so association tests used only the typed subset. Linkage disequilibrium might explain the correlated functional status among segregating V segments, but an unknown experimental factor could not be ruled out. A further reported finding was that TCR beta sequences accurately predicted the HLA-A and HLA-B alleles for most subjects in the first cohort. The earlier analysis of almost 600 of the donors excluded 15 to 20 rarely observed V segments, including chromosome 9 orphons, because counts were too low. Most TCR sequences were seen in very few donors, while some public TCRs were found in many individuals. In a later analysis, TCR association rates were found to vary across HLA loci, with the most associated TCRs seen for DRB1 alleles and the fewest for HLA-C alleles. Because the 87-base-pair reads could not distinguish some IMGT-functional V segments, including TRBV6-2 and TRBV6-3, those segments were excluded. A few of the identified cytomegalovirus-associated TCR beta chains were confirmed in vitro to be specific for cytomegalovirus antigens. The study gave a list of around 170 TCR beta chains associated with cytomegalovirus. According to the authors, the approach could potentially be generalized to other disease states and immunological phenotypes. V-gene and J-gene trimming of TCR beta chains was associated with a missense DCLRE1C variant in a later genetic analysis, and the association was replicated in an independent cohort.

Library preparation used the immunoSEQ multiplex PCR assay. For the multiplex PCR, a mixture combining 60 forward primers for TCR Vbeta segments and 13 reverse primers for TCR Jbeta segments was used. The CDR3 region of rearranged TCR beta genes was amplified from genomic DNA with a multiplex PCR assay. Amplified TCR beta libraries were sequenced as 87-base-pair reads on the Illumina HiSeq System. The authors' analysis ran thus. A later analysis tallied 75 million to 95 million unique TCR beta chains across the 666 repertoires, and about 10 million of those chains were shared by two or more donors. A nearest-neighbor algorithm error-corrected the raw reads and collapsed the reads into unique sequences, merging closely related sequences to remove PCR and sequencing errors. CDR3 sequences were aligned to IMGT reference sequences to assign V, D and J gene segments. For a sequence to be retained, at least a six-nucleotide match to both a V gene segment and a J gene segment was required. A rearrangement was called productive if the CDR3 had no stop codons and remained in frame with V and J, and every other rearrangement was called non-productive. CDR3 was defined by IMGT convention, running from the second conserved V-encoded cysteine to the conserved J-encoded phenylalanine. In an earlier analysis of more than 550 of the donors, sequences lacking an unambiguous match to a single V gene segment were excluded. An earlier analysis of about 600 of the donors called V segments functional above 56.7% productive rearrangements and segregating when the between-donor standard deviation exceeded 5%. A statistical classification framework was built to diagnose cytomegalovirus status from the catalog of TCR beta chain sequences. A later analysis assigned V and J genes by comparing TCR nucleotide sequences with IMGT/GENE-DB human TR gene sequences. A later analysis assigned CDR3 sequences and most-parsimonious VDJ recombination scenarios with the TCRdist pipeline. In a later analysis, each TCR beta chain was defined by its CDR3 amino acid sequence together with its V-gene family, and reads lacking a unique V-gene family were excluded. A later analysis removed 592 highly shared, low-generation-probability nucleotide sequences to deal with suspected cross-contamination and a sequencing artifact. In a later analysis, a clonal expansion index was calculated for each public chain from normalized within-repertoire ranks of inferred template counts. Generation probabilities in a later analysis came from a VDJ recombination model fitted to out-of-frame rearrangements, and those results were checked against IGoR. A later analysis scored TCR-TCR, TCR-HLA and TCR-CMV co-occurrence with hypergeometric tests, applying a repertoire-size bias correction to TCR pairs. In a later analysis, false discovery rates were estimated by permuting HLA or CMV assignments 20 times. In a later analysis, co-occurring TCRs were grouped using DBSCAN, with TCRdist sequence similarity added in when clustering inside HLA-allele-positive subsets. Repertoires with fewer than 30,000 or more than 120,000 public chains were left out of co-occurrence clustering, as were four to six repertoires with anomalous nucleotide sharing. TCRdb limited this immuneACCESS table to in-frame rearrangements with V and J called. A share of clones is missing; checked studies link under half to unresolved V genes, and the rest is unexplained. V and J calls and clone size are copied from that table; D and trimming were computed from the DNA. This sample holds roughly 160,000 clones; under 90% were observed only once. The ten largest clonotypes hold roughly 4.4% of the sample.

A few counts support this clone. Its recognized antigen is unknown. No much larger clone exists at a distance of one base, and base qualities are not known. In total, about 650 healthy bone marrow donors made up the cohort. At the time of sampling, all cohort members were nominally healthy, though unrecorded immune exposures were likely present. The donor tested CMV seronegative, placing the donor among the 350 or so seronegative members of the cohort. A peripheral blood sample was collected from each donor, and TCR beta sequencing was performed on peripheral blood mononuclear cells. Genomic DNA extraction from the blood cell samples was performed with the Qiagen DNeasy Blood Extraction Kit. CDR1 and CDR2 are read off the germline V gene (reference sequence) as SEHNR and FQNEAQ. From the cysteine through the phenylalanine, the CDR3 covers 13 amino acids. Only CDR3 DNA remains: 39 bases, in frame from the first base. Trimming leaves V shorter by 5 bases and J shorter by 6 bases, with the junction holding 2 bases beyond the gene matches.

Sequenced sample: PBMCs. This sequence originates from a man aged 25 to 45 in good health and CMV-seronegative. The rearranged chain carries TRBV7-9 and TRBJ2-1, with 9 bases matching TRBD1. The sequenced DNA is TGTGCCAGCAGCCCGGACAGGGGCAATGAGCAGTTCTTC. Translation gives CASSPDRGNEQFF.